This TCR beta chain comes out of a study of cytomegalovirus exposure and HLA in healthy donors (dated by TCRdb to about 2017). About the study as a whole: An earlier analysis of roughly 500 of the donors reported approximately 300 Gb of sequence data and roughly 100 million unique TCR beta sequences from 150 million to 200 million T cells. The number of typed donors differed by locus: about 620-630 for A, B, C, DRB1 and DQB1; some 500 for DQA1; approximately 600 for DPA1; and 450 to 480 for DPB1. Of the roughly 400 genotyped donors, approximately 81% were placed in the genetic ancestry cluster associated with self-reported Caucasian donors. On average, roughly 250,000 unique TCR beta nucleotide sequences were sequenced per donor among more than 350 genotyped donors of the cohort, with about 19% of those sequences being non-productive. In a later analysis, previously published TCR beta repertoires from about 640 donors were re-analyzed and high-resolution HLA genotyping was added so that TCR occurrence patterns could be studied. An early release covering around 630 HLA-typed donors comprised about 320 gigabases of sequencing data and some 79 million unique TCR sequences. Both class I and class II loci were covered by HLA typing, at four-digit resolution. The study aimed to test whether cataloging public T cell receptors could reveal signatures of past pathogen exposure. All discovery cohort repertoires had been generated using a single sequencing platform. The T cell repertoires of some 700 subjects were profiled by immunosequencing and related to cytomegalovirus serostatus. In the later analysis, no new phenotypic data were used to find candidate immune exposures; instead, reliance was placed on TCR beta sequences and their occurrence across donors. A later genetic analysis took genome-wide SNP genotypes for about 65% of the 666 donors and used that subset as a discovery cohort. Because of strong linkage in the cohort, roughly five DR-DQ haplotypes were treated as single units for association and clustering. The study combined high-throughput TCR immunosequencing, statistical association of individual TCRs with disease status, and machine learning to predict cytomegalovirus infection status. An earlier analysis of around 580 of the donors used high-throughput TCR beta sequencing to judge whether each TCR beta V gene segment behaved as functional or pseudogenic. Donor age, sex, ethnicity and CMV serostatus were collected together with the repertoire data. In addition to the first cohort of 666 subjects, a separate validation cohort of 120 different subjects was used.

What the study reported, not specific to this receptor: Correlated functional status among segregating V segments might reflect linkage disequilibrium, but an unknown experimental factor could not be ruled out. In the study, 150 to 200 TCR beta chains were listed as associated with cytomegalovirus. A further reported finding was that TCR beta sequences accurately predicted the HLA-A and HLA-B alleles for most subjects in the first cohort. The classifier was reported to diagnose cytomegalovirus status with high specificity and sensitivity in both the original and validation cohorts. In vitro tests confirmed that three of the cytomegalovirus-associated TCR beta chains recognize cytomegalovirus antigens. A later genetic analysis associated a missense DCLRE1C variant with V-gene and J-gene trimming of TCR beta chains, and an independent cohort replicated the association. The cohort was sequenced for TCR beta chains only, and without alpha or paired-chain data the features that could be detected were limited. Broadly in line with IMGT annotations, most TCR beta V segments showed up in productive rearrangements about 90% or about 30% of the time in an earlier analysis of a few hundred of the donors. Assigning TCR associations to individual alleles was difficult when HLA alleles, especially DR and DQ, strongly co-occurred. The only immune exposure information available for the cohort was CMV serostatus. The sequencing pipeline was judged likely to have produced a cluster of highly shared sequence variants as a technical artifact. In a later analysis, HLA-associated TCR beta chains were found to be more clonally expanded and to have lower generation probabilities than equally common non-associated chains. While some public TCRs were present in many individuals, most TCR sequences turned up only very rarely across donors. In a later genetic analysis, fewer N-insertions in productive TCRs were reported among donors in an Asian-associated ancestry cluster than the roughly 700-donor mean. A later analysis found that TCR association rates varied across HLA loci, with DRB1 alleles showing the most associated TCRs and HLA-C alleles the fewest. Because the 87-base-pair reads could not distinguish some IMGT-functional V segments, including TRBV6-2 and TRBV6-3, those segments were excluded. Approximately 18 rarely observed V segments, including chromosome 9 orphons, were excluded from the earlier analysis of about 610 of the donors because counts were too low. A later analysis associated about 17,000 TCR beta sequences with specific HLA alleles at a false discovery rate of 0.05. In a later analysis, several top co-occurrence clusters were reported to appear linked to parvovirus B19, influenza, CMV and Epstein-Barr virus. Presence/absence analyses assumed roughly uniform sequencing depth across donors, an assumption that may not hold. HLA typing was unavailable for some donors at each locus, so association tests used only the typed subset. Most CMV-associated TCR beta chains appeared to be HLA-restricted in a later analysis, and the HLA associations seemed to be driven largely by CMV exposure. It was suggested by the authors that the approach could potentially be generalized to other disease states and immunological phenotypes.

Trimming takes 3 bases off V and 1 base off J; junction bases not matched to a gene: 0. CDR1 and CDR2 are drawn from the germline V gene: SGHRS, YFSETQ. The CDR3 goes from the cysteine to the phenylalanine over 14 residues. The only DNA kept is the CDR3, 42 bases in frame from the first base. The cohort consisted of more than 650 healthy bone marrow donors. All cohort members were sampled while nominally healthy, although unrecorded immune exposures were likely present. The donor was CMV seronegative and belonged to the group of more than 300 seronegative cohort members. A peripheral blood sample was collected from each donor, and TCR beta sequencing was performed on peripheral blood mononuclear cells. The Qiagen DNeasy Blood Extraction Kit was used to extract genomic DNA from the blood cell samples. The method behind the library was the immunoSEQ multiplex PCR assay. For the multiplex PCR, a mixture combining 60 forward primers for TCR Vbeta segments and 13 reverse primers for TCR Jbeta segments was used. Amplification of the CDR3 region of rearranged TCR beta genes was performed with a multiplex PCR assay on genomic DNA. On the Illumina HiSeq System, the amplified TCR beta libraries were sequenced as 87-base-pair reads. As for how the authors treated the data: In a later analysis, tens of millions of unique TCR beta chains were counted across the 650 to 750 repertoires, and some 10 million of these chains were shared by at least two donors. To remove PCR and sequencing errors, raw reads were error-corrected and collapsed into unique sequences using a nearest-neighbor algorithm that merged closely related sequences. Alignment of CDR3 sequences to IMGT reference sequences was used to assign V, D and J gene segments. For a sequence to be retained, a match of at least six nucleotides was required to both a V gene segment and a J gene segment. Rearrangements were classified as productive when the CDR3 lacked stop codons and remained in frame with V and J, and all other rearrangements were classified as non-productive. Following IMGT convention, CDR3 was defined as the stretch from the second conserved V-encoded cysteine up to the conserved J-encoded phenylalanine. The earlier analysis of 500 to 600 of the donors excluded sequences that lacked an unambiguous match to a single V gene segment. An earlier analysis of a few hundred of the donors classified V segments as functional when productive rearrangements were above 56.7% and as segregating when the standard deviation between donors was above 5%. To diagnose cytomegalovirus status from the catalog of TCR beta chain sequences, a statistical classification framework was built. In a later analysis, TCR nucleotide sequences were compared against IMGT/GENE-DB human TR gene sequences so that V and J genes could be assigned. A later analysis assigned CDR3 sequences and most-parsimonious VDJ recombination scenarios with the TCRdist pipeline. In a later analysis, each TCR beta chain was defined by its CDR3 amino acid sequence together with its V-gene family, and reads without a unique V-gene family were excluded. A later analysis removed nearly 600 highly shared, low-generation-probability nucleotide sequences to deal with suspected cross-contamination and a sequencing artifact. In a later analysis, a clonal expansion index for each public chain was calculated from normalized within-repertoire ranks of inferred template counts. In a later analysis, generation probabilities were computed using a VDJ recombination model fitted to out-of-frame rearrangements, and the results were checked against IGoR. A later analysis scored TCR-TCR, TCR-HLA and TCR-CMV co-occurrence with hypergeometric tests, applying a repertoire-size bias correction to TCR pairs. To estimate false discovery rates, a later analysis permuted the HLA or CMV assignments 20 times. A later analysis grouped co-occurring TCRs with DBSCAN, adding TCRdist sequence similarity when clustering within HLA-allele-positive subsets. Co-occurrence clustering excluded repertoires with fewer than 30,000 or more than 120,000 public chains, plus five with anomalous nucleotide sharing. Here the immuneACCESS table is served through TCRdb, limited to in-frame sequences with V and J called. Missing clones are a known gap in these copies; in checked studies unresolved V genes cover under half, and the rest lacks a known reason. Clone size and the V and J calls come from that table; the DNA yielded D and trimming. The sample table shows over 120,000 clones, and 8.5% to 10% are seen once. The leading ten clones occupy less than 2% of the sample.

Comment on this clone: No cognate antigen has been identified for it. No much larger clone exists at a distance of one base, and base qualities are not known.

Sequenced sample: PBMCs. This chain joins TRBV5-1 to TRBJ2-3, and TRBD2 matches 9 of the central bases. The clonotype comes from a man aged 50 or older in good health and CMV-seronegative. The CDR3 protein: CASSWTSGTDTQYF. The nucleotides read TGCGCCAGCAGCTGGACTAGCGGCACAGATACGCAGTATTTT. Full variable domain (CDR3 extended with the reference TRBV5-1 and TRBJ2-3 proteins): KAGVTQTPRYLIKTRGQQVTLSCSPISGHRSVSWYQQTPGQGLQFLFEYFSETQRNKGNFPGRFSGRQFSNSRSEMNVSTLELGDSALYLCASSWTSGTDTQYFGPGTRLTVL.